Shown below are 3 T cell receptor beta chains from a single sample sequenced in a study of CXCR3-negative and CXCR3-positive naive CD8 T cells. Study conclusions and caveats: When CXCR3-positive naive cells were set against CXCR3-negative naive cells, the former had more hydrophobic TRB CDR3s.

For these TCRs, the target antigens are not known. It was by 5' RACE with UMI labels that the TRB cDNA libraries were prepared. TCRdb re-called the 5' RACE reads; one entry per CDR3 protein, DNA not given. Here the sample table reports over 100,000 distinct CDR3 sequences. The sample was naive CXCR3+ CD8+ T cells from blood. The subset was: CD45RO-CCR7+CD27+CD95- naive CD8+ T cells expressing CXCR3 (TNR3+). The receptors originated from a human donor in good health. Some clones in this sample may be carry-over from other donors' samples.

The CDR3 is CASSLPPLSLPAGNQPQHF. The chain joins TRBV7-2 to TRBJ1-5. Germline V gene lookup returns CDR1 SGHTA and CDR2 FQGNSA. The CDR3 runs 19 residues.

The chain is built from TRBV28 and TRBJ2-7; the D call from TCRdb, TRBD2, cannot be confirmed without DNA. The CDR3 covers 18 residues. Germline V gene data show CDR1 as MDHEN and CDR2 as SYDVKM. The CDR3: CASTNRMGSGLVSDEQYF. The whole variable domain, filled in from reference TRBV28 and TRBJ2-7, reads DVKVTQSSRYLVKRTGEKVFLECVQDMDHENMFWYRQDPGLGLRLIYFSYDVKMKEKGDIPEGYSVSREKKERFSLILESASTNQTSMYLCASTNRMGSGLVSDEQYFGPGTRLTVT.

The CDR3 protein is CATSRDVAGQEAQYF. The chain combines TRBV15 with TRBJ2-5. Per the germline V gene, CDR1 is LNHNV and CDR2 is YYDKDF (reference sequence). This CDR3 is built from 15 residues.